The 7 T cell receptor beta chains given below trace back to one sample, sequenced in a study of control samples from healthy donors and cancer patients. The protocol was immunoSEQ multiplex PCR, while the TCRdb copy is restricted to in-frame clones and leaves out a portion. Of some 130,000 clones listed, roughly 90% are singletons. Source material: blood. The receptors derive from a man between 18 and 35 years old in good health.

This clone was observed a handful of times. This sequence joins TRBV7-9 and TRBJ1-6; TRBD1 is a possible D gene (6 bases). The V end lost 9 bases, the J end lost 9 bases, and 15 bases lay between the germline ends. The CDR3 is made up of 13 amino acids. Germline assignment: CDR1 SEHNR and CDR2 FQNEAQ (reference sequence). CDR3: CASRRDTISPLHF. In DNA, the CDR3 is TGTGCCAGTAGACGGGACACTATTTCACCCCTCCACTTT.

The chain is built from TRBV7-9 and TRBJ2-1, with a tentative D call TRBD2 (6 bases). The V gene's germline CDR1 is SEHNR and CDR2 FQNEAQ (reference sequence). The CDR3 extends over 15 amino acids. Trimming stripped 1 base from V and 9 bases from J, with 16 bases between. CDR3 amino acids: CASSLGERAYIEQFF. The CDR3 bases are TGTGCCAGCAGCTTAGGAGAGCGGGCCTATATTGAGCAGTTCTTC. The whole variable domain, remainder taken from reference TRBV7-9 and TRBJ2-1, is DTGVSQNPRHKITKRGQNVTFRCDPISEHNRLYWYRQTLGQGPEFLTYFQNEAQLEKSRLLSDRFSAERPKGSFSTLEIQRTEQGDSAMYLCASSLGERAYIEQFFGPGTRLTVL.

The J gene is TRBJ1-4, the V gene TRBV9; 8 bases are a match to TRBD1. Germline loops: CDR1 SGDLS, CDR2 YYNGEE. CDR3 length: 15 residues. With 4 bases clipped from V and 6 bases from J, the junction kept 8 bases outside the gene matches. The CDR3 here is CASSPRQGRDEKLFF. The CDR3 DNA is TGTGCCAGCAGCCCCCGACAGGGGAGGGATGAAAAACTGTTTTTT.

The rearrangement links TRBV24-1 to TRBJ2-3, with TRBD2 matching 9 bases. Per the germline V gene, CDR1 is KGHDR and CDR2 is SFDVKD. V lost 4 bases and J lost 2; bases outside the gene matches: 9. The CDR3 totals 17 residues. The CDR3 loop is CATSDARGGRYTDTQYF. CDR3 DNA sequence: TGTGCCACCAGTGACGCGCGGGGGGGCCGGTACACAGATACGCAGTATTTT.

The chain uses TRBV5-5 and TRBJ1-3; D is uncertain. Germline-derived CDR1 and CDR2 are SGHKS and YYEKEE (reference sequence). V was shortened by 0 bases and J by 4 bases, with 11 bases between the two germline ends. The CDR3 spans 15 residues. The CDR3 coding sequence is TGTGCCAGCAGCTTGGAAGATACGGGGGGAAACACCATATATTTT. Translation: CASSLEDTGGNTIYF.

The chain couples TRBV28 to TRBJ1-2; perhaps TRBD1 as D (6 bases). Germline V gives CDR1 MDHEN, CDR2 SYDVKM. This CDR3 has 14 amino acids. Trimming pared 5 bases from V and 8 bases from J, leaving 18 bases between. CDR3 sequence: CASSPPRGAEGYTF. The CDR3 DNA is TGTGCCAGCAGTCCCCCACGGGGGGCGGAGGGCTACACCTTC.

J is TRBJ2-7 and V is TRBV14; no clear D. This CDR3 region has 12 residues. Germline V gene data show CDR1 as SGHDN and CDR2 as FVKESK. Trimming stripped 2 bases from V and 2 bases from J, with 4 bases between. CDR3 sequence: CASSQTAYEQYV. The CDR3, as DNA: TGTGCCAGCAGCCAAACGGCCTACGAGCAGTACGTC.